The following is a T cell receptor (beta chain) sequence with its context. Its antigen is currently not known. No per-base quality is available; no much larger clone lies one base away. These data are taken from a study of cytomegalovirus exposure and HLA in healthy donors (TCRdb year 2017). The study in broad terms: According to an earlier analysis of several hundred of the donors, roughly 180 million T cells yielded roughly 110 million unique TCR beta sequences and around 280 Gb of sequence data. About 300 gigabases of sequencing data and approximately 85 million unique TCR sequences were included in an early release covering 550 to 650 HLA-typed donors. Of the 300 to 400 genotyped donors, 81% fell in the genetic ancestry cluster associated with self-reported Caucasian donors. The study aimed to test whether signatures of past pathogen exposure could be identified by cataloging public T cell receptors. The study profiled the T cell repertoires of some 610 subjects by immunosequencing and related them to cytomegalovirus serostatus. Besides the first cohort of roughly 660 subjects, a separate validation cohort made up of some 110 different subjects was used. High-throughput TCR immunosequencing, statistical association of individual TCRs with disease status, and machine learning were combined to predict cytomegalovirus infection status. A later analysis re-examined previously published TCR beta repertoires from more than 550 donors and added high-resolution HLA genotyping to investigate patterns of TCR occurrence. Rather than drawing on any new phenotypic data, the later analysis identified candidate immune exposures from TCR beta sequences and the way those sequences occurred across donors. An earlier analysis of more than 450 of the donors used high-throughput TCR beta sequencing to judge whether each TCR beta V gene segment behaved as functional or pseudogenic. Donor age, sex, ethnicity and CMV serostatus were compiled alongside the repertoire data. A later genetic analysis used genome-wide SNP genotypes for about 55% of the 666 donors, treating that subset as a discovery cohort. All discovery cohort repertoires had been generated using a single sequencing platform. HLA typing covered class I and class II loci at four-digit resolution. Typing coverage differed by locus: A, B, C, DRB1 and DQB1 were typed in roughly 620-630 donors, DQA1 in 522, DPA1 in roughly 590, and DPB1 in approximately 450. Four or five DR-DQ haplotypes were handled as single units for association and clustering, since linkage in the cohort was strong. Among roughly 370 genotyped donors of the cohort, an average of about 240,000 unique TCR beta nucleotide sequences were sequenced per donor, about a sixth of them non-productive. The paper's findings and limits, for the study overall: A total of about 150 TCR beta chains were listed by the study as associated with cytomegalovirus. Because counts were too low, seventeen rarely observed V segments, including chromosome 9 orphons, were excluded from the earlier analysis of 500 to 700 of the donors. Because HLA typing was unavailable for some donors at each locus, only the typed subset was used in association tests. A later analysis found that TCR association rates varied across HLA loci, with DRB1 alleles showing the most associated TCRs and HLA-C alleles the fewest. In a later analysis, HLA-associated TCR beta chains were found to be more clonally expanded and to have lower generation probabilities than equally common non-associated chains. Linkage disequilibrium might explain the correlated functional status among segregating V segments, but an unknown experimental factor could not be ruled out. The 87-base-pair reads could not distinguish some IMGT-functional V segments, including TRBV6-2 and TRBV6-3, so those segments were excluded. In a later analysis, 16,951 TCR beta sequences were associated with specific HLA alleles at a false discovery rate of 0.05. Most TCR sequences were seen in very few donors, while some public TCRs were found in many individuals. CMV serostatus was the only immune exposure information available for the cohort. In a later genetic analysis, a missense DCLRE1C variant was associated with V-gene and J-gene trimming of TCR beta chains, and the association was replicated in an independent cohort. According to a later analysis, parvovirus B19, influenza, CMV and Epstein-Barr virus appeared linked to several top co-occurrence clusters. In an earlier analysis of 587 of the donors, most TCR beta V segments were observed in productive rearrangements about 90% or about 30% of the time, broadly matching IMGT annotations. A few of the identified cytomegalovirus-associated TCR beta chains were confirmed in vitro to be specific for cytomegalovirus antigens. Roughly uniform sequencing depth across donors was assumed in presence/absence analyses, although this assumption may not hold. Only TCR beta chains were sequenced in this cohort, and the absence of alpha or paired-chain data limited detectable features. A further reported finding was that TCR beta sequences accurately predicted the HLA-A and HLA-B alleles for most subjects in the first cohort. A group of highly shared sequence variants was considered likely to be a technical artifact of the sequencing pipeline. A later analysis found that most CMV-associated TCR beta chains appeared HLA-restricted, with HLA associations seemingly driven largely by CMV exposure. Cytomegalovirus status was reported to be diagnosed by the classifier with high specificity and sensitivity in both the original and validation cohorts. According to a later genetic analysis, donors in an Asian-associated ancestry cluster had fewer N-insertions in productive TCRs than the approximately 670-donor mean. It was suggested by the authors that the approach could potentially be generalized to other disease states and immunological phenotypes. When HLA alleles, especially DR and DQ, strongly co-occurred, TCR associations were difficult to assign to individual alleles.

Libraries were made using the immunoSEQ multiplex PCR assay. A mixture of 60 forward primers for TCR Vbeta segments and 13 reverse primers for TCR Jbeta segments was used in the multiplex PCR. The CDR3 region of rearranged TCR beta genes was amplified from genomic DNA by a multiplex PCR assay. On the Illumina HiSeq System, the amplified TCR beta libraries were sequenced as 87-base-pair reads. On the study's bioinformatics: A later analysis counted approximately 74 million unique TCR beta chains across the 666 repertoires, and some 11 million of these chains were shared by at least two donors. Raw reads were error-corrected and collapsed into unique sequences with a nearest-neighbor algorithm that merged closely related sequences to remove PCR and sequencing errors. Alignment of CDR3 sequences to IMGT reference sequences was used to assign V, D and J gene segments. For a sequence to be retained, a match of at least six nucleotides was required to both a V gene segment and a J gene segment. Rearrangements were called productive when the CDR3 lacked stop codons and stayed in frame with V and J; all others were non-productive. Following IMGT convention, CDR3 was defined as the stretch from the second conserved V-encoded cysteine up to the conserved J-encoded phenylalanine. The earlier analysis of roughly 590 of the donors excluded sequences that lacked an unambiguous match to a single V gene segment. In an earlier analysis of a few hundred of the donors, a V segment was called functional when productive rearrangements were above 56.7%, and segregating when the standard deviation between donors exceeded 5%. A statistical classification framework was built to diagnose cytomegalovirus status from the catalog of TCR beta chain sequences. A later analysis assigned V and J genes by comparing TCR nucleotide sequences with IMGT/GENE-DB human TR gene sequences. The TCRdist pipeline was used in a later analysis to assign CDR3 sequences and most-parsimonious VDJ recombination scenarios. In a later analysis, every TCR beta chain was defined by the combination of its CDR3 amino acid sequence and its V-gene family, and reads without a unique V-gene family were dropped. To address suspected cross-contamination and a sequencing artifact, a later analysis removed under 600 highly shared, low-generation-probability nucleotide sequences. In a later analysis, a clonal expansion index for each public chain was calculated from normalized within-repertoire ranks of inferred template counts. Generation probabilities in a later analysis came from a VDJ recombination model fitted to out-of-frame rearrangements, and those results were checked against IGoR. In a later analysis, TCR-TCR, TCR-HLA and TCR-CMV co-occurrence was scored with hypergeometric tests, and a repertoire-size bias correction was applied to TCR pairs. To estimate false discovery rates, a later analysis permuted the HLA or CMV assignments 20 times. In a later analysis, co-occurring TCRs were grouped with DBSCAN, and TCRdist sequence similarity was added when clustering was performed within HLA-allele-positive subsets. For co-occurrence clustering, repertoires with fewer than 30,000 or more than 120,000 public chains were excluded, along with five or six repertoires with anomalous nucleotide sharing. TCRdb limited this immuneACCESS table to in-frame rearrangements with V and J called. A share of clones is missing; checked studies link under half to unresolved V genes, and the rest is unexplained. The DNA gave D and trimming, while V, J and clone size come from that table. Recorded for this sample are some 200,000 clones; about 77% of them occurred a single time. About 3% of the sample rests with the top ten.

The cohort comprised 666 healthy bone marrow donors. All cohort members were sampled while nominally healthy, although unrecorded immune exposures were likely present. The donor tested CMV seronegative and was one of the 352 seronegative cohort members. A peripheral blood sample was collected from each donor, and TCR beta sequencing was performed on peripheral blood mononuclear cells. Genomic DNA was extracted from the blood cell samples with the Qiagen DNeasy Blood Extraction Kit. From the cysteine through the phenylalanine, the CDR3 covers 15 amino acids. Only the CDR3 part of the read is kept: 45 bases, read in frame from the first base. For this chain, trimming is 0 bases at the V end and 5 bases at the J end, and the number of junction bases without a gene match is 5. CDR1 and CDR2 are read off the germline V gene as SQVTM and ANQGSEA.

The rearranged chain carries TRBV29-1 and TRBJ2-1; 9 bases in between match TRBD2. The sample consisted of PBMCs. The receptor was isolated from a female donor in good health and CMV-seronegative. The nucleotides read TGCAGCGTTGAAGAAGCCAGCGGGAGGAACAATGAGCAGTTCTTC. Its amino acids are CSVEEASGRNNEQFF.